This T cell receptor beta chain was found in a study of a mutant IDH1 vaccine in newly diagnosed glioma. In the study overall: Weeks 1, 3, 5, 7, 11, 15, 19 and 23 were when patients received their eight vaccinations. Patients' prior therapy spanned radiotherapy, temozolomide, or both; most underwent both. Study conclusions and caveats: Variations in leading peripheral T cell clonotypes appeared to have no connection with pseudoprogression.

Concerning this clone: The antigen is unknown.

Specified time point: week 23, last vaccination. A single vaccine dose contained 300 ug of mutant IDH1 20-mer peptide, and topical imiquimod was used with it. New WHO grade 3 or 4 IDH1-mutant, ATRX-lost astrocytomas were present in all donors. Generated by immunoSEQ multiplex PCR, the TCRdb table keeps only in-frame clones and is missing some. The sample holds 40,000 to 45,000 clones; around 74% are singletons and the top ten take about 4.9%. CDR1 and CDR2 from the germline V gene are LGHNA and YSLEER. The ends were cut back, 0 bases at V and 7 bases at J, with 22 bases in the middle. The CDR3 extends over 17 amino acids.

The chain carries TRBV4-3 and TRBJ2-7, with a weak D call TRBD2 (6 bases). Specimen: PBMCs, collected from a glioma patient whose treatment included an IDH1 peptide vaccine. This sequence originates from a man aged 45-65 years with glioma. The CDR3 sequence: CASSQDQALASAGEQYF. The DNA for the CDR3 is TGCGCCAGCAGCCAAGACCAAGCCCTAGCGTCGGCGGGAGAGCAGTACTTC.